Sequencing of this T cell receptor beta chain was carried out in a study of CD8 T cells in Susac syndrome (dated by TCRdb to between 2019 and 2020). In the study overall: Whether CD8+ T cell activation and differentiation in Susac syndrome was antigen driven was tested using repertoire sequencing.

Results the study describes overall, beyond this receptor: The number of individuals in the TCR sequencing and HLA analysis was recognized as being relatively small.

The CDR3 measures 12 amino acids from cysteine to phenylalanine. The retained sequence is limited to the CDR3, 36 bases, with the frame set at the first base. V and J are truncated by 8 bases and 2 bases respectively, leaving an intervening sequence of 7 bases. A note on this clonotype: Its cognate antigen has yet to be identified. No quality values exist for individual bases; no much larger clone is one base distant.

Peripheral blood CD8+ and CD4+ T cells from healthy donors, Susac syndrome patients and multiple sclerosis patients were profiled by high-throughput TCR beta sequencing. The multiple sclerosis controls were treatment-naive patients who had stable or active relapsing-remitting disease and met the revised McDonald criteria. Bulk CD8+ and CD4+ T cells were purified magnetically by negative isolation, whereas CD8+ TEMRA cells were enriched by FACS. Blood was drawn into EDTA tubes, processed within 24 hours, and PBMCs were isolated by density gradient centrifugation. PBMCs destined for TCR sequencing were cryopreserved in liquid nitrogen and later thawed in a 37 °C water bath. A purity of at least 90% was achieved for sorted or isolated CD4+, CD8+ and CD8+ TEMRA cells. RNA was extracted using the RNeasy kit, and about 0.45 to 1 microgram was reverse transcribed with random hexamers. The immunoSEQ multiplex PCR assay, covering 54 Vbeta and 13 Jbeta segments, was used to amplify TCR beta CDR3 regions. PCR amplification bias was corrected by using a synthetic template baseline for primer optimization and computational correction. The authors' analysis ran thus. Reads were annotated to V, D and J genes per IMGT and analyzed with immunoSEQ Analyzer, keeping only productive sequences. To calculate clonality, Shannon entropy was normalized by log2 of the number of productive unique sequences and then subtracted from one. For each patient and control, public and private clones were evaluated within the 100 most prevalent clones. Clones were defined as Susac-specific if absent from the healthy and MS cohorts, from over a thousand published viral clones and from other ImmuneACCESS disease sequences. In TCRdb, the public reads were trimmed at Q25 with fastp and aligned with MiXCR, with productive beta chains retained. Each entry merges the rows of one CDR3 protein and shows their most common DNA and genes. The V and J calls were determined by TCRdb, not by the authors. Within this sample are a few hundred thousand distinct CDR3 sequences, with more than 85% of them counted one time only. The ten biggest clones cover 0.082% of the sample.

The chain employs TRBV12-3 or TRBV12-4 and TRBJ1-5; the D segment cannot be called with confidence. Sequenced material: CD4+ T cells from PBMCs. This sequence was found in a human donor with multiple sclerosis. The DNA sequence is given as TGTGCCAGCTCTCAGGGCAATCAGCCCCAGCATTTT. It codes for CASSQGNQPQHF.